A single sample is the source of the 28 T cell receptor beta chains below, sequenced in a study of blood T cell repertoires in COVID-19. TCRdb's copy holds only in-frame clones and misses some; the assay was immunoSEQ multiplex PCR. This table holds roughly 130,000 clones, about 79% found once. Sample: peripheral blood. The receptors shown here come from a woman aged 70-85 years with acute or convalescent COVID-19.

The chain recombines TRBV29-1 with TRBJ1-1, with 8 bases that match TRBD1. After removal of 4 bases from V and 6 bases from J, the junction contained 13 bases not matched to a gene. The germline gives CDR1 SQVTM, CDR2 ANQGSEA. The CDR3 sequence is 15 residues long. DNA for the CDR3: TGCAGCGTTGTGTTCCCAGGGGGCAAGTGGGCTGAAGCTTTCTTT. Its translation is CSVVFPGGKWAEAFF.

This clone was seen only a few times. J is TRBJ1-2 and V is TRBV7-2; 7 nucleotides agree with TRBD1. The V gene's germline CDR1 is SGHTA and CDR2 FQGNSA. This CDR3 comprises 16 residues. The trim removed 5 bases at V and 5 bases at J, leaving 14 bases unmatched. As DNA, the CDR3 is TGTGCCAGCAGCCCCCGCTCTATGACAGGGTTATATGGCTACACCTTC. Protein product: CASSPRSMTGLYGYTF.

The chain uses TRBV2 and TRBJ1-6; 7 nucleotides match TRBD1. The length of the CDR3 is 15 residues. The germline V gene has CDR1 SNHLY and CDR2 FYNNEI. V shed 6 bases, J shed 9 bases, and the junction held 11 bases outside the gene matches. CDR3 sequence: CASSPEAGGISPLHF. The CDR3 coding sequence is TGTGCCAGCAGCCCCGAGGCAGGGGGTATTTCACCCCTCCACTTT.

A single count supports this clone. V is TRBV30 and J is TRBJ2-5; D is undetermined. V was pared by 2 bases and J by 5 bases, with 9 bases between. The CDR3 covers 12 residues. CDR1 and CDR2 from the germline V gene are GTSNPN and SVGIG (reference sequence). The CDR3 bases are TGTGCCTGGAGTTCCCTCGGGGAGACCCAGTACTTC. Protein sequence: CAWSSLGETQYF.

This clone was seen more than once but under ten times. The chain recombines TRBV6-1 with TRBJ2-5; no definite D call. Germline assignment: CDR1 MNHNS and CDR2 SASEGT. V shed 5 bases and J shed 5 bases, with 9 bases lying between them. CDR3 length: 12 amino acids. The CDR3 sequence: CASSRSVETQYF. CDR3 DNA: TGTGCCAGCAGTCGCAGTGTGGAGACCCAGTACTTC.

This clone was picked up a small number of times. This chain uses TRBV5-6 with TRBJ1-2; 11 bases fit TRBD1. Germline CDR1 and CDR2: SGHDT and YYEEEE. The junction had 7 bases not matched to a gene; V was cut back by 4 bases and J by 5 bases. The length of the CDR3 is 15 residues. The CDR3 spells CASSLGQGARYGYTF. CDR3 DNA: TGTGCCAGCAGCCTCGGACAGGGGGCCCGATATGGCTACACCTTC.

Only a few counts were recorded for this clone. This rearrangement joins TRBV7-9 to TRBJ2-7; TRBD1 matches 7 bases. This CDR3 spans 14 amino acids. V gave up 5 bases and J gave up 2 bases; unmatched junction bases: 6. Looked up from germline, CDR1 is SEHNR and CDR2 is FQNEAQ (reference sequence). CDR3 DNA sequence: TGTGCCAGCAGCCCCTGGGACAGACCCTACGAGCAGTACTTC. It encodes CASSPWDRPYEQYF. Using reference TRBV7-9 and TRBJ2-7 for the parts outside the CDR3, the full variable domain is DTGVSQNPRHKITKRGQNVTFRCDPISEHNRLYWYRQTLGQGPEFLTYFQNEAQLEKSRLLSDRFSAERPKGSFSTLEIQRTEQGDSAMYLCASSPWDRPYEQYFGPGTRLTVT.

This clone appeared once. The chain employs TRBV3-1 (or the pseudogene TRBV3-2) and TRBJ1-1; possibly TRBD1 for D (6 bases). CDR3 length: 14 amino acids. Trimming cost V 4 bases and J 3 bases, with 12 bases left between them. Germline CDR1 and CDR2: LGHDT and YNNKEL (reference sequence). CDR3 sequence reads: CASSLTGTDTEAFF. The CDR3 coding sequence is TGTGCCAGCAGCCTAACAGGGACGGACACTGAAGCTTTCTTT.

J is TRBJ2-3 and V is TRBV19; D is undetermined. Per the germline V gene, CDR1 is LNHDA and CDR2 is SQIVND (reference sequence). V was clipped by 1 base and J by 4 bases, with 9 bases between them. There are 14 residues in the CDR3. The CDR3, as DNA: TGTGCCAGTAGTATAGTTACGGTCGCAGATACGCAGTATTTT. Amino acid sequence: CASSIVTVADTQYF.

The DNA of the CDR3 is TGTGCCAGCAGTTTGACTAGCCAGGGCTACATTCAGTACTTC. As protein: CASSLTSQGYIQYF. J is TRBJ2-4 and V is TRBV27, with 7 bases identical to TRBD2. J gave up 8 bases and V 3 bases, and 7 bases lay outside the gene matches. Germline V lookup: CDR1 MNHEY, CDR2 SMNVEV (reference sequence). The CDR3 length is 14 residues.

The rearrangement joins TRBV7-2 to TRBJ2-1, with D perhaps TRBD2 (6 bases). Germline values: CDR1 SGHTA, CDR2 FQGNSA. The V gene lost 1 base and the J gene lost 5 bases, with 9 bases spanning the gap. This CDR3 is 14 amino acids long. The CDR3, as DNA: TGTGCCAGCAGCTTAGGGAGGGAGAACAATGAGCAGTTCTTC. Translated: CASSLGRENNEQFF.

This clone showed up just a few times. The chain carries TRBV5-4 and TRBJ2-3; tentative D call: TRBD1 (6 bases). V was cut by 0 bases and J by 8 bases, with 13 bases left in between. In germline, CDR1 is SGHNT, CDR2 YYREEE (reference sequence). The CDR3 covers 14 residues. CDR3: CASSLGNRDGTQYF. The CDR3 DNA sequence: TGTGCCAGCAGCTTGGGGAACAGGGATGGTACGCAGTATTTT.

This clone is a singleton in its sample. This chain connects TRBV11-2 to TRBJ1-6, with 9 bases lining up with TRBD1. J gave up 10 bases and V 0 bases, and 4 bases lay outside the gene matches. From germline, CDR1 is SGHAT and CDR2 FQNNGV. The CDR3 loop spans 15 amino acids. In DNA, the CDR3 is TGTGCCAGCAGCTTAGAGCCGGGACAGGGATCACCCCTCCACTTT. Amino acid sequence: CASSLEPGQGSPLHF.

The V gene is TRBV7-6, the J gene TRBJ2-1; TRBD1 matches 9 bases. CDR1 is SGHVS and CDR2 is FNYEAQ in the germline V gene. The V gene end was trimmed by 0 bases and the J gene end by 7 bases; junction bases not matched to a gene: 4. This CDR3 has 15 amino acids. The CDR3 DNA is TGTGCCAGCAGCTTAGCACAGGGGGCGAGGAATGAGCAGTTCTTC. Its protein product is CASSLAQGARNEQFF.

CDR3 amino acids: CAWSVDQADTQYF. As DNA, the CDR3 is TGTGCCTGGAGTGTTGACCAGGCGGATACGCAGTATTTT. This chain links TRBV30 with TRBJ2-3; D call uncertain. Germline V gene sequence: CDR1 GTSNPN, CDR2 SVGIG (reference sequence). The CDR3 length is 13 residues. The V end was cut by 0 bases, the J end by 6 bases, with 10 bases between.

The V call is TRBV19, the J call TRBJ1-2; the D is unclear. There are 13 residues in the CDR3. V was shortened by 3 bases and J by 5 bases, with 10 bases between the two germline ends. The germline gives CDR1 LNHDA, CDR2 SQIVND (reference sequence). The CDR3 nucleotides are TGTGCCAGTAGTATTCGGGGAGGTTATGGCTACACCTTC. Residues: CASSIRGGYGYTF.

The gene calls are TRBV7-2 and TRBJ1-4; no reliable D call. CDR1 and CDR2 from the germline V gene are SGHTA and FQGNSA. V lost 5 bases and J lost 0, with 10 bases in between. The CDR3 has 15 residues. In nucleotides, the CDR3 is TGTGCCAGCAGCGCACAATACGCAACTAATGAAAAACTGTTTTTT. Its protein is CASSAQYATNEKLFF.

The genes are TRBV5-1 and TRBJ2-3, with 7 nucleotides matching TRBD1. V trimming: 4 bases; J trimming: 1 base; junction bases outside the gene matches: 9. Germline CDR1 is SGHRS and CDR2 is YFSETQ. The CDR3 consists of 16 residues. This CDR3 reads CASSPGTDFRTDTQYF. The CDR3 bases are TGCGCCAGCAGCCCAGGGACAGACTTTCGCACAGATACGCAGTATTTT.

This clone was observed a single time. The gene calls are TRBV2 and TRBJ1-1; D possibly corresponds to TRBD1 (6 bases). Germline V lookup: CDR1 SNHLY, CDR2 FYNNEI. V lost 5 bases to trimming and J lost 0 bases, with 19 bases between them. The CDR3 totals 17 residues. In nucleotides, the CDR3 is TGTGCCAGCAGTCCATACAGGGTTCCTTCCTTGAACACTGAAGCTTTCTTT. Its protein product is CASSPYRVPSLNTEAFF.

This clone has a handful of counts. The chain employs TRBV11-2 and TRBJ1-6; D is possibly TRBD1 (5 bases). CDR1 is SGHAT and CDR2 is FQNNGV in the germline V gene. The CDR3 is 16 amino acids. V lost 5 bases, J lost 7 bases, and 18 bases lay in between. For the CDR3, the DNA is TGTGCCAGCAGCACACGAACACAGGTCCAGAATTCACCCCTCCACTTT. Amino acids: CASSTRTQVQNSPLHF.

V gene TRBV7-2 combines with J gene TRBJ1-2, with TRBD1 matching 9 bases. Germline lookup yields CDR1 SGHTA and CDR2 FQGNSA. CDR3 length equals 15 residues. V lost 6 bases to trimming and J lost 3 bases; unmatched junction nucleotides: 8. The DNA of the CDR3 is TGTGCCAGCAGTCCGGCGGGACAGGGAGACTATGGCTACACCTTC. Its protein is CASSPAGQGDYGYTF.

The chain combines TRBV2 with TRBJ1-5; possibly TRBD1 for D (5 bases). V was trimmed by 2 bases and J by 8 bases, leaving 19 bases between them. Germline V lookup: CDR1 SNHLY, CDR2 FYNNEI. The CDR3 contains 16 residues. This CDR3 is CASSESPGVGREPQHF. Written as DNA, the CDR3 is TGTGCCAGCAGTGAATCCCCGGGGGTGGGTCGAGAGCCCCAGCATTTT.

The chain links TRBV27 to TRBJ1-1; tentative D call: TRBD1 (5 bases). This CDR3 comprises 13 residues. Germline CDR1 MNHEY, CDR2 SMNVEV (reference sequence). V lost 3 bases and J 7 bases, leaving 12 bases between the germline ends. The CDR3 region is CASSFGGLGEAFF. The CDR3 DNA reads TGTGCCAGCAGTTTTGGGGGGTTAGGTGAAGCTTTCTTT.

J is TRBJ1-1 and V is TRBV14, with D uncertain. This CDR3 contains 14 residues. CDR1 and CDR2 (germline): SGHDN, FVKESK. Trimming stripped 0 bases from V and 6 bases from J, with 11 bases between. CDR3 sequence: CASSQEEVQAEAFF. CDR3 nucleotide sequence: TGTGCCAGCAGCCAAGAGGAGGTCCAGGCTGAAGCTTTCTTT.

This clone was seen just once. V gene TRBV7-8 combines with J gene TRBJ1-2; the D is unclear. V dropped 1 base and J dropped 9 bases, with 15 bases sitting between them. The CDR3 runs 14 residues. Germline CDR1 reads SGHVS; CDR2 reads FQNEAQ. The chain's CDR3 is CASSLEAGFRSYTF. CDR3 DNA: TGTGCCAGCAGCTTAGAGGCAGGCTTTAGGAGCTACACCTTC.

The chain has TRBV10-3 and TRBJ2-3; 10 bases agree with TRBD2. In germline, CDR1 is ENHRY, CDR2 SYGVKD. The CDR3 runs 15 residues. This CDR3 reads CAIQASGGGTDTQYF. CDR3 sequence (DNA): TGTGCTATCCAGGCTAGCGGGGGCGGAACAGATACGCAGTATTTT.

The V and J genes are TRBV7-9 and TRBJ1-4; D not certain. The ends were cut back, 5 bases at V and 5 bases at J, with 9 bases in the middle. Germline V gene lookup returns CDR1 SEHNR and CDR2 FQNEAQ (reference sequence). This CDR3 has 13 residues. The CDR3 DNA sequence: TGTGCCAGCAGCCCGACCGGGAATGAAAAACTGTTTTTT. This codes for CASSPTGNEKLFF.

The J gene is TRBJ2-2, the V gene TRBV11-2; TRBD2 agrees at 9 bases. The CDR3 spans 16 residues. J gave up 3 bases and V 2 bases, and 4 bases lay outside the gene matches. Looked up from germline, CDR1 is SGHAT and CDR2 is FQNNGV. The CDR3 here is CASSLRGGEYTGELFF. CDR3 DNA sequence: TGTGCCAGCAGCTTACGCGGGGGGGAATACACCGGGGAGCTGTTTTTT.